This TCR beta chain was sequenced in a study of shared clonotypes between healthy human individuals. Researchers partitioned CD4+ cells into CD45RA+ naive and CD45RA-negative memory subsets. Comment on this clone: Its antigen is currently unknown.

General study results and limits: Shared clonotypes: about 4.6% naive CD4, roughly 4% naive CD8, about 2.2% memory CD4, more than 0.3% memory CD8. The genetic and exposure-history diversity represented was limited by few donors.

Libraries were prepared by immunoSEQ multiplex PCR; TCRdb keeps only in-frame clonotypes and omits some of them. Of over a million clones in the sample, 98% were seen once. The CDR3 runs 14 residues. Trimming at V came to 6 bases and at J to 5 bases, leaving 9 bases not matched to a gene. CDR1 SEHNR and CDR2 FQNEAQ come from the germline V gene (reference sequence). The source material was naive CD4+ T cells sorted from blood. Noted subset: CD45RA+ positively selected. The rearrangement uses TRBV7-9 and TRBJ1-2; TRBD1 matches at 7 bases. The sequence was obtained from a man between 25 and 39 years old in good health. The CDR3 nucleotides are TGTGCCAGCAGACCCACAGGGGCTAGGTATGGCTACACCTTC. Translated, it gives CASRPTGARYGYTF.